These 25 T cell receptor beta chains originate from one sample sequenced in a study of CD8 T cells in Susac syndrome. Reverse transcription of about 0.5 to 1 ug RNA used random hexamers. Via MiXCR, TCRdb re-called the immunoSEQ multiplex PCR reads, giving one row per CDR3 protein. The sample lists more than 150,000 distinct CDR3 sequences; around 93% were seen once. The sample consisted of CD8+ T cells from PBMCs. The receptors come from a human donor with Susac syndrome.

The V gene is TRBV11-2, the J gene TRBJ2-1; TRBD2 aligns across 10 bases. CDR3 length: 20 amino acids. Trimming at V came to 1 base and at J to 0 bases, leaving 12 bases not matched to a gene. Germline V lookup: CDR1 SGHAT, CDR2 FQNNGV. The CDR3 region is CASSLGGTLGLAPSYNEQFF. The CDR3 DNA is TGTGCCAGCAGCTTAGGTGGGACACTGGGACTAGCGCCCTCCTACAATGAGCAGTTCTTC. Looking up the rest from reference TRBV11-2 and TRBJ2-1 gives the full variable domain: EAGVAQSPRYKIIEKRQSVAFWCNPISGHATLYWYQQILGQGPKLLIQFQNNGVVDDSQLPKDRFSAERLKGVDSTLKIQPAKLEDSAVYLCASSLGGTLGLAPSYNEQFFGPGTRLTVL.

This clonotype appeared a few times. The chain has TRBV7-9 and TRBJ2-7; the match to TRBD1 covers 11 bases. Germline V gives CDR1 SEHNR, CDR2 FQNEAQ (reference sequence). J lost 2 bases, V lost 6 bases, and 3 bases had no gene match. The CDR3 contains 14 residues. The CDR3 is CASRGGQGAYEQYF. CDR3 bases: TGTGCCAGCAGGGGGGGACAGGGGGCCTACGAGCAGTACTTC.

The chain uses TRBV14 and TRBJ2-3; 10 bases agree with TRBD2. This CDR3 has 17 amino acids. CDR1 and CDR2 from the germline V gene are SGHDN and FVKESK. Trimming removed 0 bases from V and 3 bases from J; junction bases left unmatched: 6. CDR3 sequence (DNA): TGTGCCAGCAGCCAAGATCCGGGACTAGCGAGGACAGATACGCAGTATTTT. Translating it yields CASSQDPGLARTDTQYF.

The rearrangement links TRBV4-1 to TRBJ1-3, with unresolved D. Trimming stripped 1 base from V and 3 bases from J, with 7 bases between. The CDR3 totals 14 residues. Germline CDR1 and CDR2: MGHRA and YSYEKL. The CDR3 region has the DNA TGCGCCAGCAGCCAAGCGGCAGGTGGAAACACCATATATTTT. Translated: CASSQAAGGNTIYF.

V and J are TRBV29-1 and TRBJ2-7, with 11 bases identical to TRBD1. This CDR3 is 14 amino acids long. Trimming at V came to 6 bases and at J to 4 bases, leaving 8 bases not matched to a gene. CDR1 and CDR2 (germline): SQVTM, ANQGSEA. The CDR3, as DNA: TGCAGCGTGATTACCGGGACAGGGGGGTACGAGCAGTACTTC. It codes for CSVITGTGGYEQYF.

The V and J genes are TRBV9 and TRBJ2-7; no definite D call. The CDR3 consists of 13 residues. V lost 2 bases to trimming and J lost 0 bases, with 6 bases between them. CDR1 and CDR2 (germline): SGDLS, YYNGEE. CDR3 DNA: TGTGCCAGCAGCGTCACCAACTCCTACGAGCAGTACTTC. Its translation is CASSVTNSYEQYF. The whole variable domain, remainder taken from reference TRBV9 and TRBJ2-7, is DSGVTQTPKHLITATGQRVTLRCSPRSGDLSVYWYQQSLDQGLQFLIQYYNGEERAKGNILERFSAQQFPDLHSELNLSSLELGDSALYFCASSVTNSYEQYFGPGTRLTVT.

In its sample, this clonotype was seen once. The gene calls are TRBV6-5 and TRBJ1-2, with D possibly being TRBD1 (5 bases). V was pared by 1 base and J by 8 bases, with 8 bases between. Germline CDR1 MNHEY, CDR2 SVGAGI. The CDR3 has 12 residues. CDR3 bases: TGTGCCAGCAGTTACTTTGGGGGAGGCTACACCTTC. Encoded protein: CASSYFGGGYTF.

In this sample, this clonotype turned up once. This chain joins TRBV6-5 and TRBJ1-4; tentative D call: TRBD1 (6 bases). Germline CDR1 and CDR2: MNHEY and SVGAGI. V gave up 0 bases and J gave up 8 bases, with 13 bases separating them. This CDR3 has 15 residues. CDR3 coding DNA: TGTGCCAGCAGTTACTCGTCGGGGGGCAGAGAAAAACTGTTTTTT. The encoded protein is CASSYSSGGREKLFF.

The chain combines TRBV9 with TRBJ1-3; tentatively, D is TRBD1 (5 bases). This CDR3 spans 16 amino acids. The V end was cut by 1 base, the J end by 6 bases, with 17 bases between. Germline CDR1 is SGDLS and CDR2 is YYNGEE. CDR3 DNA sequence: TGTGCCAGCAGCGTATGGGGACCGAAAGGGGCAAACACCATATATTTT. This codes for CASSVWGPKGANTIYF.

The chain recombines TRBV7-9 with TRBJ1-2, with a weak D call TRBD1 (6 bases). Trimming left V 5 bases short and J 4 bases short, with 17 bases between. The germline gives CDR1 SEHNR, CDR2 FQNEAQ (reference sequence). The CDR3 sequence is 15 residues long. For the CDR3, the DNA is TGTGCCAGCAGCCCCCCGGGGGACATGGTCTATGGCTACACCTTC. Translation: CASSPPGDMVYGYTF.

The chain joins TRBV11-2 to TRBJ1-3; unclear D gene. The germline V gene encodes CDR1 SGHAT and CDR2 FQNNGV. V was shortened by 7 bases and J by 1 base, with 14 bases between the two germline ends. This CDR3 is 15 amino acids long. Here the CDR3 reads CASTPRGISGNTIYF. Here the CDR3 DNA reads TGTGCCAGCACCCCCCGAGGGATATCTGGAAACACCATATATTTT.

This clonotype appeared a single time. The DNA of the CDR3 is TGTGCCACCTCAGTGGGCAGGGGCCTGGATGGCTACACCTTC. Translated, it gives CATSVGRGLDGYTF. The chain couples TRBV15 to TRBJ1-2; the D gene is possibly TRBD1 (6 bases). This CDR3 comprises 14 residues. Germline CDR1 reads LNHNV; CDR2 reads YYDKDF (reference sequence). Trimming took 8 bases from V and 6 from J, leaving 19 bases between them.

J is TRBJ1-1 and V is TRBV29-1, with no clear D. The V gene's germline CDR1 is SQVTM and CDR2 ANQGSEA. The CDR3 length is 14 residues. The CDR3 DNA is TGCAGTGGAGACGAGGTTTACTTGAGAACTGAAGCTTTCTTT. It yields the protein CSGDEVYLRTEAFF. Based on the CDR3 plus reference TRBV29-1 and TRBJ1-1, the full variable domain is SAVISQKPSRDICQRGTSLTIQCQVDSQVTMMFWYRQQPGQSLTLIATANQGSEATYESGFVIDKFPISRPNLTFSTLTVSNMSPEDSSIYLCSGDEVYLRTEAFFGQGTRLTVV.

The chain joins TRBV13 to TRBJ2-7, with D perhaps TRBD2 (7 bases). Between the trimmed V and J ends, which lost 3 bases and 5 bases, there was a span of 17 bases. Germline-derived CDR1 and CDR2 are PRHDT and FYEKMQ (reference sequence). The CDR3 has 15 amino acids. The CDR3 spells CASSFGGSGENEQYF. The CDR3 DNA follows: TGTGCCAGCAGCTTCGGGGGGTCAGGGGAGAACGAGCAGTACTTC. Full variable domain (missing parts from reference TRBV13 and TRBJ2-7): AAGVIQSPRHLIKEKRETATLKCYPIPRHDTVYWYQQGPGQDPQFLISFYEKMQSDKGSIPDRFSAQQFSDYHSELNMSSLELGDSALYFCASSFGGSGENEQYFGPGTRLTVT.

V and J are TRBV23-1 and TRBJ1-2; D unclear. TRBV23-1 is marked as an open reading frame, function uncertain. V lost 4 bases, J lost 1 base, and 10 bases lay in between. The CDR3 contains 14 residues. The CDR3 reads CASSLEGFNYGYTF. CDR3 DNA sequence: TGCGCCAGCAGTCTTGAGGGCTTTAACTATGGCTACACCTTC.

The CDR3 DNA sequence: TGTGCCAGCAGACCTTCTGGGGGGAGCCAAGAGACCCAGTACTTC. This sequence encodes CASRPSGGSQETQYF. The rearrangement uses TRBV27 and TRBJ2-5; D possibly corresponds to TRBD2 (6 bases). Trimming stripped 6 bases from V and 1 base from J, with 15 bases between. This CDR3 has 15 residues. CDR1 is MNHEY, CDR2 SMNVEV, per germline (reference sequence).

This chain uses TRBV20-1 with TRBJ2-1; D might be TRBD2 (6 bases). Trimming stripped 2 bases from V and 6 bases from J, with 17 bases between. This CDR3 has 15 amino acids. Germline V gene sequence: CDR1 DFQATT, CDR2 SNEGSKA (reference sequence). As DNA, the CDR3 is TGCAGTGCTAGAACGTTAGGAGGGCAAGGCAATGAGCAGTTCTTC. Protein sequence: CSARTLGGQGNEQFF.

The chain links TRBV7-9 to TRBJ2-1; a possible D gene is TRBD2 (6 bases). The CDR3 is made up of 15 amino acids. The ends were cut back, 2 bases at V and 5 bases at J, with 13 bases in the middle. The germline V gene encodes CDR1 SEHNR and CDR2 FQNEAQ (reference sequence). The CDR3 nucleotides are TGTGCCAGCAGCTTAACCGGGAGCCGGAACAATGAGCAGTTCTTC. Protein: CASSLTGSRNNEQFF.

J is TRBJ1-5 and V is TRBV11-3; no clear D. Germline values: CDR1 SGHNT, CDR2 YENEEA. This CDR3 is 13 amino acids long. V gave up 1 base and J gave up 6 bases, with 7 bases separating them. The CDR3 sequence: CASSLVPSQPQHF. The CDR3 bases are TGTGCCAGCAGCTTAGTTCCGAGTCAGCCCCAGCATTTT. Supplemented by reference TRBV11-3 and TRBJ1-5, the full variable domain reads EAGVVQSPRYKIIEKKQPVAFWCNPISGHNTLYWYLQNLGQGPELLIRYENEEAVDDSQLPKDRFSAERLKGVDSTLKIQPAELGDSAVYLCASSLVPSQPQHFGDGTRLSIL.

This sequence joins TRBV5-4 and TRBJ1-2, with D possibly TRBD1 on 6 matching bases. CDR3 length equals 14 residues. Trimming removed 4 bases at V and 0 bases at J, with 10 bases between. Germline V gene sequence: CDR1 SGHNT, CDR2 YYREEE (reference sequence). The CDR3 DNA reads as TGTGCCAGCAGCCAAGACAGGACTAACTATGGCTACACCTTC. Translation: CASSQDRTNYGYTF.

This rearrangement joins TRBV20-1 to TRBJ2-5, with 9 bases fitting TRBD2. Germline lookup yields CDR1 DFQATT and CDR2 SNEGSKA (reference sequence). V dropped 6 bases and J dropped 2; count of bases not matched to a gene: 7. The CDR3 is 14 residues long. The CDR3 bases are TGCAGTGCAAGGACTAGCGTCTCTCAAGAGACCCAGTACTTC. Its protein product is CSARTSVSQETQYF.

This chain connects TRBV25-1 to TRBJ2-7; 9 positions match TRBD1. The CDR3 is 15 residues long. Germline lookup yields CDR1 MGHDK and CDR2 SYGVNS. Trimming cost V 2 bases and J 4 bases; bases outside gene matches: 6. The CDR3 DNA follows: TGTGCCAGCAGTGAACCCGCTGGGACAGGGTACGAGCAGTACTTC. Protein: CASSEPAGTGYEQYF.

The V gene is TRBV19, the J gene TRBJ2-7, with unresolved D. V lost 7 bases to trimming and J lost 0 bases, with 13 bases between them. Germline V gene data show CDR1 as LNHDA and CDR2 as SQIVND (reference sequence). The CDR3 covers 14 residues. As DNA, the CDR3 is TGTGCCAGTAAAACCGCGTTAAGCTCCTACGAGCAGTACTTC. This encodes CASKTALSSYEQYF.

The V and J genes are TRBV7-2 and TRBJ2-7; tentatively, D is TRBD1 (6 bases). This CDR3 has 14 amino acids. With 4 bases removed from V and 4 bases from J, the gap between germline ends came to 14 bases. Germline loops: CDR1 SGHTA, CDR2 FQGNSA. The CDR3 loop reads CASSSSIQGYEQYF. As DNA, the CDR3 is TGTGCCAGCAGCTCATCGATACAGGGTTACGAGCAGTACTTC.

The chain joins TRBV28 to TRBJ2-7, with TRBD1 identical over 7 bases. Looked up from germline, CDR1 is MDHEN and CDR2 is SYDVKM. The J segment lost 6 bases and the V segment lost 2 bases, leaving 7 bases of the junction unmatched. CDR3 length equals 14 residues. The CDR3 DNA is TGTGCCAGCAGTTTAAATAGGGGGCCTCGCGAGCAGTACTTC. Protein: CASSLNRGPREQYF.